This TCR beta chain is from a study of blood T cell repertoires in COVID-19. Background on the study: The analysed material was cDNA or gDNA that came from T cells, B-cell-depleted T cells, or PBMCs.

Libraries were prepared by immunoSEQ multiplex PCR; TCRdb keeps only in-frame clonotypes and omits some of them. The data show 250,000 to 300,000 clones, 70% to 90% seen once. The CDR3 is 13 residues long. V was trimmed by 1 base and J by 7 bases, leaving 8 bases between them. Germline V gene lookup returns CDR1 GTSNPN and CDR2 SVGIG (reference sequence). This clone was counted a few times. What was sequenced was peripheral blood. The clonotype comes from a man in his late teens or twenties with active or convalescent COVID-19. The V call is TRBV30, the J call TRBJ1-6; TRBD1 might be the D (5 bases). The CDR3 reads CAWSEGNNSPLHF. In DNA, the CDR3 is TGTGCCTGGAGTGAGGGGAACAATTCACCCCTCCACTTT. The whole variable domain, filled in from reference TRBV30 and TRBJ1-6, reads SQTIHQWPATLVQPVGSPLSLECTVEGTSNPNLYWYRQAAGRGLQLLFYSVGIGQISSEVPQNLSASRPQDRQFILSSKKLLLSDSGFYLCAWSEGNNSPLHFGNGTRLTVT.